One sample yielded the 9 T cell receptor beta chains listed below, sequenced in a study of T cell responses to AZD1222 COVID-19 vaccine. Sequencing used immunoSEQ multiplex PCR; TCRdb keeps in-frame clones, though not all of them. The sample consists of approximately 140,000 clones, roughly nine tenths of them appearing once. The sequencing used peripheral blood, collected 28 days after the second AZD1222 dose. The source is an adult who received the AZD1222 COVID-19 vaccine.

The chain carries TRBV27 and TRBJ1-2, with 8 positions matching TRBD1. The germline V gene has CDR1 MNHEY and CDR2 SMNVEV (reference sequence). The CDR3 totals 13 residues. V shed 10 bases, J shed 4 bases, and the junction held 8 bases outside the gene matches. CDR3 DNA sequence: TGTGCCACCCGGGACAGGACAATCTATGGCTACACCTTC. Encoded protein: CATRDRTIYGYTF.

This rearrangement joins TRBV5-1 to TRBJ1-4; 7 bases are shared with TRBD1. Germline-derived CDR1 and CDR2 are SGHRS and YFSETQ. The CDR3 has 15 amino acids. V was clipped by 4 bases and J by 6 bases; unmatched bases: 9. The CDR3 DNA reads TGCGCCAGCAGCCCGGGGGACAGACTTTATGAAAAACTGTTTTTT. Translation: CASSPGDRLYEKLFF. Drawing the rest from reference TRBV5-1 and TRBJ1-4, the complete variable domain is KAGVTQTPRYLIKTRGQQVTLSCSPISGHRSVSWYQQTPGQGLQFLFEYFSETQRNKGNFPGRFSGRQFSNSRSEMNVSTLELGDSALYLCASSPGDRLYEKLFFGSGTQLSVL.

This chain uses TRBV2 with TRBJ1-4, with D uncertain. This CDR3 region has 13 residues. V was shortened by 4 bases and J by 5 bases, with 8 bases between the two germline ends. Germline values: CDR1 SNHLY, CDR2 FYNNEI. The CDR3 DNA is TGTGCCAGCAGTGTGCGAACGAATGAAAAACTGTTTTTT. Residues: CASSVRTNEKLFF.

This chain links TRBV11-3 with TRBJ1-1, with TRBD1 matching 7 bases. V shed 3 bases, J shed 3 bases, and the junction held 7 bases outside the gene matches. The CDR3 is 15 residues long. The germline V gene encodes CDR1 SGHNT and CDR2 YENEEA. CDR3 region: CASSLTGSLYTEAFF. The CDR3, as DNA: TGTGCCAGCAGCTTGACAGGGTCCCTCTACACTGAAGCTTTCTTT.

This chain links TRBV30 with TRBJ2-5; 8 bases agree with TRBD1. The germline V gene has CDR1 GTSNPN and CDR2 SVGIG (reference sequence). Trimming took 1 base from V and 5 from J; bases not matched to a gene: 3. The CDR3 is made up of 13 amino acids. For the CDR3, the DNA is TGTGCCTGGAGTGCAGGGGGCGCTGAGACCCAGTACTTC. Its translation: CAWSAGGAETQYF.

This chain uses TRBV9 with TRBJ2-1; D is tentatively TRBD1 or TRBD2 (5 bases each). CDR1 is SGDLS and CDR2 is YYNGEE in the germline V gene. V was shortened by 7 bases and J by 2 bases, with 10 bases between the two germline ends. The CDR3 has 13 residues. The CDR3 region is CASGTGAYNEQFF. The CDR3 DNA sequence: TGTGCCAGCGGGACCGGGGCCTACAATGAGCAGTTCTTC.

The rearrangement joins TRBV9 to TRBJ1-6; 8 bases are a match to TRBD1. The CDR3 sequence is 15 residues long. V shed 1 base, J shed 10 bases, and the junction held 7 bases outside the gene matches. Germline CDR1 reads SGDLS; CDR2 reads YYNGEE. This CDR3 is CASSVNRGLESPLHF. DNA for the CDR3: TGTGCCAGCAGCGTAAACAGGGGGTTGGAGTCACCCCTCCACTTT.

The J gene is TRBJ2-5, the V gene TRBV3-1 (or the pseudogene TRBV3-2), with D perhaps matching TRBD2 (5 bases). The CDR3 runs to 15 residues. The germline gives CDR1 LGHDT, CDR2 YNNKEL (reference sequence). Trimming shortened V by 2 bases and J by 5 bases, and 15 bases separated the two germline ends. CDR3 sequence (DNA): TGTGCCAGCAGCCAATTTACAAGCGGCGGGGAGACCCAGTACTTC. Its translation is CASSQFTSGGETQYF.

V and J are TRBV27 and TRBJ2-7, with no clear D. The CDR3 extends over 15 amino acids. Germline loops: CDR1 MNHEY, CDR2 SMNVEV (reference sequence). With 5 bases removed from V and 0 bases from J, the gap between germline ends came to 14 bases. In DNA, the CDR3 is TGTGCCAGCAGTCCACAGCAGGCCGCCTCCTACGAGCAGTACTTC. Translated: CASSPQQAASYEQYF.